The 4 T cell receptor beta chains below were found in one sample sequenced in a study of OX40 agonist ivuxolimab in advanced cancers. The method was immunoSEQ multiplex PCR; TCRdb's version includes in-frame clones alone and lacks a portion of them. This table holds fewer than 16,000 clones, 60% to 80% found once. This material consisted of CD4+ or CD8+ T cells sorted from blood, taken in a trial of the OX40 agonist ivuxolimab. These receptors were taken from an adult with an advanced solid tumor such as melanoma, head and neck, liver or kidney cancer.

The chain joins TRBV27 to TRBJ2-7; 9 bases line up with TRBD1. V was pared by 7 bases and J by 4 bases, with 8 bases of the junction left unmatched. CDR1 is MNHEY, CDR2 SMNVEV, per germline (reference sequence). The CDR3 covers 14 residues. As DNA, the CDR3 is TGTGCCAGCAAACCGGGACAGGGACGTTACGAGCAGTACTTC. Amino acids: CASKPGQGRYEQYF.

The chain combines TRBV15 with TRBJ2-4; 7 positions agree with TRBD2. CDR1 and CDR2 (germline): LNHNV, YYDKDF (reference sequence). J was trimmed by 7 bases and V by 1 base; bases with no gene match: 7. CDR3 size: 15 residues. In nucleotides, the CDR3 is TGTGCCACCAGCAGAGTCCGAGGGAGGGGCAACATTCAGTACTTC. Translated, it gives CATSRVRGRGNIQYF.

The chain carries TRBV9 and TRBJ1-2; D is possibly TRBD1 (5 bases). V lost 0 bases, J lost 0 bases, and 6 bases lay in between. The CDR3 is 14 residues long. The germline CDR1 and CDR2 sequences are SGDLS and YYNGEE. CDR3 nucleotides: TGTGCCAGCAGCGTAGAGGGACCTAACTATGGCTACACCTTC. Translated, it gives CASSVEGPNYGYTF.

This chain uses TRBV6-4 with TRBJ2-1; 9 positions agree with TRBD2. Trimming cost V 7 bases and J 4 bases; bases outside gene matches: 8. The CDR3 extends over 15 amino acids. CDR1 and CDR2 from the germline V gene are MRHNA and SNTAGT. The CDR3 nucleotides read TGTGCCAGCAAGGCGACTAGCGGACCTTACAATGAGCAGTTCTTC. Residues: CASKATSGPYNEQFF.